This T cell receptor (beta chain) was sequenced for a study of metastatic and nonmetastatic thyroid tumors. Study details: Comparative analysis of repertoires was undertaken across blood and tumor or nodule tissue obtained from malignant and benign thyroid patients.

This clone has at least ten counts. Among the patients, none had received any treatment before thyroid surgery. TCRdb reprocessed the PCR reads via MiXCR. The data contain some 40,000 clones, 18% of them singletons. The V gene's germline CDR1 is SGHTA and CDR2 FQGNSA. Trimming took off 2 bases at V and 0 bases at J, with 10 bases between the two ends. This CDR3 region has 15 residues. V is TRBV7-2 and J is TRBJ1-1; D is unclear. What was sequenced was tumor tissue. The TCR comes from a female donor with papillary thyroid cancer or a benign thyroid nodule (not recorded which). Some clones in this sample may be carry-over from other donors' samples. The CDR3 DNA follows: TGTGCCAGCAGCTTATCCGAGAGCATGAACACTGAAGCTTTCTTT. Its translation is CASSLSESMNTEAFF.